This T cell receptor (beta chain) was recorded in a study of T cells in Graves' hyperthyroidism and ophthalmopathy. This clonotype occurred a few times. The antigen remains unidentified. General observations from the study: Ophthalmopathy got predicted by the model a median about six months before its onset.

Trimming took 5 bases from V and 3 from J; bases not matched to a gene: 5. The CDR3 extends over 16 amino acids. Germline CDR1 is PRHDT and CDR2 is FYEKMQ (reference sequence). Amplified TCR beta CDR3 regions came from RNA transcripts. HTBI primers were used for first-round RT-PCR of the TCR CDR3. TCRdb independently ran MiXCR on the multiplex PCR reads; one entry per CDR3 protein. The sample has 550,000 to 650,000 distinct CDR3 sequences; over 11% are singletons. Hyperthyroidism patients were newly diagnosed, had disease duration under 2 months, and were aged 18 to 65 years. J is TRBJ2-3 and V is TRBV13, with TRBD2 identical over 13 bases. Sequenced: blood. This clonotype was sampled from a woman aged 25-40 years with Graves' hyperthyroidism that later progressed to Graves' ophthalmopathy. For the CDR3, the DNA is TGTGCCAGCAGCCACGGACTAGCGGGAGTTACAGATACGCAGTATTTT. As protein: CASSHGLAGVTDTQYF.